What follows are 17 T cell receptor beta chains derived from one specimen sequenced in a study of OX40 agonist ivuxolimab in advanced cancers. Profiling relied on immunoSEQ multiplex PCR, and the TCRdb table lists in-frame clones only, not all of them. Here the sample spans 70,000 to 100,000 clones, 85% to 90% being singletons. The sequenced sample was CD4+ or CD8+ T cells sorted from blood, obtained in a trial of the OX40 agonist ivuxolimab. The receptor set was obtained from an adult with an advanced solid tumor such as melanoma, head and neck, liver or kidney cancer.

There are many counts of this clone. V gene TRBV7-9 combines with J gene TRBJ2-7; D is perhaps TRBD2 (6 bases). The V end lost 5 bases, the J end lost 0 bases, and 11 bases lay between the germline ends. CDR3 length: 14 residues. Germline V lookup: CDR1 SEHNR, CDR2 FQNEAQ (reference sequence). The CDR3 DNA follows: TGTGCCAGCAGCCCCCGACTAGACTCCTACGAGCAGTACTTC. Its protein product is CASSPRLDSYEQYF. The full variable domain, in which reference TRBV7-9 and TRBJ2-7 provide the parts outside the CDR3, is DTGVSQNPRHKITKRGQNVTFRCDPISEHNRLYWYRQTLGQGPEFLTYFQNEAQLEKSRLLSDRFSAERPKGSFSTLEIQRTEQGDSAMYLCASSPRLDSYEQYFGPGTRLTVT.

This clone occurred once. This chain joins TRBV6-5 and TRBJ1-1; perhaps TRBD1 as D (5 bases). The V gene lost 6 bases and the J gene lost 5 bases, with 13 bases spanning the gap. This CDR3 has 13 residues. Germline CDR1 reads MNHEY; CDR2 reads SVGAGI. The CDR3, as DNA: TGTGCCAGCAGCCAACGAAGGGGAACTGAAGCTTTCTTT. As protein: CASSQRRGTEAFF.

This clone is a singleton in its sample. The chain employs TRBV19 and TRBJ1-1; 7 bases map to TRBD1. Trimming removed 6 bases from V and 1 base from J; junction bases left unmatched: 8. The length of the CDR3 is 15 residues. The V gene's germline CDR1 is LNHDA and CDR2 SQIVND (reference sequence). The CDR3 loop is CASRRQGVGNTEAFF. The CDR3 DNA sequence: TGTGCCAGTAGACGACAGGGAGTCGGGAACACTGAAGCTTTCTTT.

The chain recombines TRBV9 with TRBJ2-1, with 10 bases fitting TRBD2. The CDR3 runs to 13 residues. The germline V gene encodes CDR1 SGDLS and CDR2 YYNGEE. J lost 7 bases, V lost 7 bases, and 5 bases had no gene match. In nucleotides, the CDR3 is TGTGCCAGCGCCGTAGCGGGAGGAAATGAGCAGTTCTTC. Encoded protein: CASAVAGGNEQFF.

The chain employs TRBV6-6 and TRBJ1-1; TRBD1 matches at 12 bases. Trimming at V came to 6 bases and at J to 5 bases, leaving 7 bases not matched to a gene. CDR1 and CDR2 from the germline V gene are MNHNY and SVGAGI (reference sequence). The CDR3 contains 15 residues. The CDR3 protein is CASSPGQGADTEAFF. In DNA, the CDR3 is TGTGCCAGCAGCCCGGGACAGGGGGCGGATACTGAAGCTTTCTTT.

This clone is a singleton in its sample. The rearrangement uses TRBV2 and TRBJ1-1; TRBD1 might be the D (6 bases). This CDR3 is built from 15 residues. The germline V and J ends were trimmed by 6 bases and 1 base, with 15 bases remaining between them. Germline V CDR1 and CDR2: SNHLY, FYNNEI. In DNA form, the CDR3 reads TGTGCCAGCAGGGCCGATTCAGGGGCGAACACTGAAGCTTTCTTT. Translated: CASRADSGANTEAFF. The full variable domain, with the rest looked up from reference TRBV2 and TRBJ1-1, is EPEVTQTPSHQVTQMGQEVILRCVPISNHLYFYWYRQILGQKVEFLVSFYNNEISEKSEIFDDQFSVERPDGSNFTLKIRSTKLEDSAMYFCASRADSGANTEAFFGQGTRLTVV.

This chain joins TRBV11-2 and TRBJ2-1; D unclear. CDR1 SGHAT and CDR2 FQNNGV come from the germline V gene. Trimming stripped 4 bases from V and 5 bases from J, with 3 bases between. The CDR3 has 11 amino acids. The CDR3 sequence is CASSSHNEQFF. Here the CDR3 DNA reads TGTGCCAGCAGCTCGCACAATGAGCAGTTCTTC.

The chain joins TRBV6-5 to TRBJ2-2, with a weak D call TRBD1 (5 bases). V lost 6 bases and J 1 base, leaving 9 bases between the germline ends. CDR1 MNHEY and CDR2 SVGAGI come from the germline V gene. This CDR3 is 14 amino acids long. CDR3 coding DNA: TGTGCCAGCAGCCAGACAGTGAACACCGGGGAGCTGTTTTTT. Translation: CASSQTVNTGELFF.

The V and J genes are TRBV19 and TRBJ2-1, with 12 bases identical to TRBD2. In germline, CDR1 is LNHDA, CDR2 SQIVND (reference sequence). The CDR3 contains 15 residues. Unmatched junction bases numbered 10, after V lost 6 bases and J lost 10 bases. The CDR3 DNA follows: TGTGCCAGTAGGCCGCTAGCGGGAGGGCCAGGGGAGCAGTTCTTC. Its protein is CASRPLAGGPGEQFF.

V usage is TRBV6-6 and J usage is TRBJ1-1; 7 nucleotides line up with TRBD1. Germline V gene sequence: CDR1 MNHNY, CDR2 SVGAGI (reference sequence). The ends lost 4 bases at V and 2 bases at J; junction bases unmatched: 4. This CDR3 has 14 residues. The CDR3 sequence is CASSLTGTNTEAFF. The CDR3 nucleotides read TGTGCCAGCAGTTTGACAGGGACAAACACTGAAGCTTTCTTT.

V is TRBV19 and J is TRBJ1-5; tentatively, D is TRBD1 (5 bases). CDR1 and CDR2 (germline): LNHDA, SQIVND (reference sequence). V lost 6 bases to trimming and J lost 5 bases, with 14 bases between them. CDR3 length: 14 residues. The CDR3 is CASSLHDSYQPQHF. The CDR3 coding sequence is TGTGCCAGTAGCCTTCATGACAGCTATCAGCCCCAGCATTTT.

The chain employs TRBV7-2 and TRBJ1-1, with D perhaps TRBD1 (5 bases). V lost 5 bases and J lost 3, with 13 bases in between. The CDR3 has 14 residues. Per germline, CDR1 SGHTA and CDR2 FQGNSA. As DNA, the CDR3 is TGTGCCAGCAGCCCCCATGGGGGGTACACTGAAGCTTTCTTT. Translating gives CASSPHGGYTEAFF.

This chain connects TRBV28 to TRBJ2-1; 14 bases fit TRBD2. J was trimmed by 2 bases and V by 8 bases; bases with no gene match: 2. The CDR3 runs to 15 residues. In germline, CDR1 is MDHEN, CDR2 SYDVKM. Here the CDR3 reads CASLTSGRAYNEQFF. The CDR3 DNA is TGTGCCAGCCTGACTAGCGGGAGGGCCTACAATGAGCAGTTCTTC.

The J gene is TRBJ1-3, the V gene TRBV7-8, with TRBD1 identical over 9 bases. V dropped 5 bases and J dropped 0; count of bases not matched to a gene: 8. Germline V gene data show CDR1 as SGHVS and CDR2 as FQNEAQ. The CDR3 spans 17 residues. CDR3 nucleotide sequence: TGTGCCAGCAGCCTCGGGACAGGGCCTGACTCTGGAAACACCATATATTTT. This translates into CASSLGTGPDSGNTIYF.

The rearrangement joins TRBV7-5 to TRBJ1-5; the table's D call, TRBD1, has no DNA check behind it. TRBV7-5 counts as a pseudogene. The CDR3 is 15 amino acids. For the CDR3, the DNA is TGTGTCAGAAGCTTAGCGGGGGACAGGGATCAGCCCCAGCATTTT. This sequence encodes CVRSLAGDRDQPQHF.

As for this clone: This CDR3 is also generated by other DNA sequences in the sample. Here the CDR3 reads CASSFRQYNEQFF. The CDR3 DNA sequence: TGTGCCAGCAGCTTTAGACAGTACAATGAGCAGTTCTTC. The rearrangement links TRBV9 to TRBJ2-1; perhaps TRBD1 as D (5 bases). This CDR3 spans 13 amino acids. The germline V and J ends were trimmed by 4 bases and 4 bases, with 9 bases remaining between them. Per germline, CDR1 SGDLS and CDR2 YYNGEE.

The CDR3 sequence is CASSRSGSPYEQYF. The CDR3 nucleotides read TGTGCCAGCAGCCGAAGCGGGAGCCCCTACGAGCAGTACTTC. The chain has TRBV7-6 and TRBJ2-7; 8 nucleotides align to TRBD2. V lost 5 bases to trimming and J lost 2 bases; unmatched junction nucleotides: 5. Germline values: CDR1 SGHVS, CDR2 FNYEAQ. This CDR3 spans 14 amino acids.